This T cell receptor (beta chain) was found in a study of cytomegalovirus exposure and HLA in healthy donors. Study-level background: Roughly 180 million T cells yielded about 120 million unique TCR beta sequences, as an earlier analysis found.

This clone was detected a few times. As yet, its antigen is unknown. PCR was performed using 60 Vbeta and 13 Jbeta primers. TCRdb's copy holds only in-frame clones and misses some; the assay was immunoSEQ multiplex PCR. The sample has more than 85,000 clones; around 74% are singletons. General study findings and limits: For TCR beta chains, V- and J-gene trimming was later linked to a missense DCLRE1C variant. The classifier was said to identify cytomegalovirus status with high specificity and sensitivity. Common viral pathogens (according to a later analysis) appeared linked to several of the most significant clusters.

Germline lookup yields CDR1 MNHNY and CDR2 SVGAGI (reference sequence). The CDR3 consists of 14 residues. V was trimmed by 0 bases and J by 2 bases, leaving 8 bases between them. Material for sequencing was PBMCs. This receptor was taken from a man aged 30 to 39 in good health and CMV-seropositive. The V gene is TRBV6-6, the J gene TRBJ2-7; no clear D gene. CDR3 region: CASSYSTDAYEQYF. Here the CDR3 DNA reads TGTGCCAGCAGTTACTCAACAGACGCCTACGAGCAGTACTTC.